This is a list of T cell receptor beta chains from one sample in a study of blood T cell repertoires in COVID-19. Produced via immunoSEQ multiplex PCR; TCRdb's table is partial and in-frame only. This table holds 70,000 to 85,000 clones, around 83% found once. The sequenced sample consisted of peripheral blood. The source of these receptors is a human donor in a cohort sampled during active COVID-19. Both conserved end residues are part of each CDR3. The D gene is left open where the match is weak. Clone size, where shown, is once, few, many, or a class for clones that have expanded.

v_gene	d_gene	j_gene	abundance	CDR3aa	CDR3nt
TRBV18	NA	TRBJ1-1	NA	CASSPRRQEIGENTEAFF	TGTGCCAGCTCACCAAGGAGACAGGAGATCGGGGAAAACACTGAAGCTTTCTTT
TRBV28	NA	TRBJ1-2	NA	CASSENRVANYGYTF	TGTGCCAGCAGCGAGAACCGGGTCGCGAACTATGGCTACACCTTC
TRBV20-1	NA	TRBJ1-5	NA	CSASGGRAVALNQPQHF	TGCAGTGCTAGTGGGGGCAGGGCCGTCGCTCTCAATCAGCCCCAGCATTTT
TRBV6-1	TRBD1	TRBJ2-5	NA	CASSDLAGGQETQYF	TGTGCCAGCAGTGACCTGGCAGGGGGTCAAGAGACCCAGTACTTC
TRBV7-9	TRBD1	TRBJ2-2	NA	CATPQGNSNTGELFF	TGTGCCACCCCACAGGGGAACTCGAACACCGGGGAGCTGTTTTTT
TRBV29-1	TRBD2	TRBJ2-7	NA	CSVELAGSLQSYEQYF	TGCAGCGTTGAACTAGCGGGCTCTCTACAATCCTACGAGCAGTACTTC
TRBV5-1	TRBD1	TRBJ2-1	NA	CASSLEGWGQVYNEQFF	TGCGCCAGCAGTTTGGAGGGCTGGGGACAGGTCTACAATGAGCAGTTCTTC
TRBV19	NA	TRBJ2-7	once	CATISPYYEQYF	TGTGCCACTATATCCCCGTATTACGAGCAGTACTTC
TRBV27	NA	TRBJ2-3	NA	CASSYRGTESSTDTQYF	TGTGCCAGCAGTTACCGCGGGACGGAGTCTAGCACAGATACGCAGTATTTT
TRBV10-1	NA	TRBJ2-1	NA	CASRGTLSGDEQFF	TGCGCCAGCAGGGGGACCCTATCGGGGGATGAGCAGTTCTTC
TRBV7-8	NA	TRBJ2-5	NA	CASSLGEGWSQYF	TGTGCCAGCAGCTTAGGCGAGGGTTGGTCCCAGTACTTC
TRBV28	TRBD1	TRBJ2-3	NA	CASSDRGPDTQYF	TGTGCCAGTTCGGACAGGGGTCCAGATACGCAGTATTTT
TRBV19	NA	TRBJ2-2	few	CASSMYQTNTGELFF	TGTGCCAGTAGTATGTACCAGACGAACACCGGGGAGCTGTTTTTT
TRBV1	NA	TRBJ2-1	few	CTSSQLAGVPCSYNEQFF	TGCACCAGCAGCCAGCTAGCGGGGGTCCCCTGCTCCTACAATGAGCAGTTCTTC
TRBV6-4	TRBD2	TRBJ2-3	NA	CASSDPLAGEGTDTQYF	TGTGCCAGCAGTGACCCCCTGGCGGGAGAAGGCACAGATACGCAGTATTTT
TRBV5-1	NA	TRBJ1-1	NA	CASSPVGQGTEAFF	TGCGCCAGCAGCCCTGTGGGGCAAGGCACTGAAGCTTTCTTT
TRBV9	TRBD2	TRBJ2-3	few	CASSVSGRGPDTQYF	TGTGCCAGCAGCGTAAGCGGGAGGGGGCCAGATACGCAGTATTTT
TRBV19	NA	TRBJ2-7	NA	CASSTHSGAGEQYF	TGTGCCAGTAGTACGCATTCAGGGGCCGGCGAGCAGTACTTC
TRBV14	TRBD2	TRBJ2-3	NA	CASSPGTSGTDTQYF	TGTGCCAGCAGCCCCGGGACTAGCGGCACAGATACGCAGTATTTT
TRBV7-2	NA	TRBJ1-6	NA	CASSLNTPNSPLHF	TGTGCCAGCAGCTTAAACACGCCCAATTCACCCCTCCACTTT
TRBV20-1	NA	TRBJ2-3	NA	CSASREIRTDTQYF	TGCAGTGCTAGTAGGGAGATACGCACAGATACGCAGTATTTT
TRBV19	NA	TRBJ2-3	NA	CASSPTGHSTDTQYF	TGTGCCAGTAGTCCGACAGGCCATAGCACAGATACGCAGTATTTT
TRBV9	TRBD1	TRBJ1-2	NA	CASTPTLTGDYGYTF	TGTGCCAGCACTCCTACCTTGACAGGGGACTATGGCTACACCTTC
TRBV7-6	NA	TRBJ2-5	once	CASSLNQGPQETQYF	TGTGCCAGCAGCTTAAATCAGGGCCCACAAGAGACCCAGTACTTC
TRBV5-3	TRBD1	TRBJ1-1	NA	CARSWGQSSPEAFF	TGTGCCAGAAGCTGGGGACAGTCCTCCCCCGAAGCTTTCTTT
TRBV28	NA	TRBJ2-2	NA	CASSLGGANTGELFF	TGTGCCAGCAGTTTGGGCGGGGCGAACACCGGGGAGCTGTTTTTT
TRBV29-1	NA	TRBJ2-7	NA	CSVGWGLLYEQYF	TGCAGCGTGGGGTGGGGACTTCTTTACGAGCAGTACTTC
TRBV3-1/TRBV3-2	NA	TRBJ2-5	NA	CASSQDRGTSNTQYF	TGTGCCAGCAGCCAAGATAGAGGGACTTCTAATACCCAGTACTTC
TRBV4-1	TRBD1	TRBJ1-2	once	CASSQQGTANYGYTF	TGCGCCAGCAGCCAGCAGGGGACAGCTAACTATGGCTACACCTTC
TRBV10-3	TRBD1	TRBJ1-6	NA	CAISAGQADNSPLHF	TGTGCCATCAGTGCGGGACAGGCTGATAATTCACCCCTCCACTTT
TRBV12-5	NA	TRBJ2-5	NA	CASAVPTGGGQETQYF	TGTGCTAGTGCCGTCCCGACCGGGGGAGGTCAAGAGACCCAGTACTTC
TRBV19	NA	TRBJ2-5	NA	CASSIQSEETQYF	TGTGCCAGTAGTATACAATCGGAAGAGACCCAGTACTTC
TRBV15	TRBD1	TRBJ2-1	NA	CATSRGGGTGSYNEQFF	TGTGCCACCAGCAGAGGAGGGGGGACAGGGAGCTACAATGAGCAGTTCTTC
TRBV14	NA	TRBJ2-3	NA	CASKAGSYTDTQYF	TGTGCCAGCAAAGCAGGCAGTTACACAGATACGCAGTATTTT
TRBV18	NA	TRBJ1-2	NA	CASSPTRGEVGYTF	TGTGCCAGCTCACCGACTCGGGGGGAAGTTGGCTACACCTTC
TRBV6-5	NA	TRBJ1-1	NA	CASTDTGLNTEAFF	TGTGCCAGCACCGACACAGGGCTGAACACTGAAGCTTTCTTT
TRBV11-2	TRBD1	TRBJ2-5	NA	CASSVGDRAVRETQYF	TGTGCCAGCAGCGTGGGAGACAGGGCCGTAAGGGAGACCCAGTACTTC
TRBV4-1	NA	TRBJ1-2	NA	CASSQERTGYGYTF	TGCGCCAGCAGCCAAGAGCGGACGGGGTATGGCTACACCTTC
TRBV2	TRBD2	TRBJ2-7	once	CASTPPGTTSSYEQYF	TGTGCCAGCACCCCCCCCGGGACTACCAGCTCCTACGAGCAGTACTTC
TRBV6-5	TRBD2	TRBJ2-1	NA	CASLSRTSGDNEQFF	TGTGCCAGCCTCTCTAGGACTAGCGGGGACAATGAGCAGTTCTTC